This T cell receptor (beta chain) was identified during a study of T-cell reconstitution after alpha-beta-depleted transplantation in children. This clonotype was observed a handful of times. The antigen is undetermined. The library targeted TCRbeta and was prepared with unique molecular identifiers. TCRdb called the PCR reads again in MiXCR, with one record for every CDR3 protein. The table lists approximately 400,000 distinct CDR3 sequences, roughly 15% of them singletons, with around 28% in the top ten. Points from the study as a whole: After one year, T-cell counts and TCRbeta diversity mostly came from new T cells. TCRbeta diversity was high at day 60 in some patients (a result of surviving recipient T cells and thymic progenitors).

Germline V gives CDR1 SEHNR, CDR2 FQNEAQ (reference sequence). The CDR3 sequence is 13 residues long. Trimming pared 6 bases from V and 4 bases from J, leaving 12 bases between. This TCR derives from a boy under three years old who had a stem cell transplant for Wiskott-Aldrich syndrome, so the T cells may come from the graft donor. The source was PBMCs, mostly from graft donor cells, collected 360 days after TCRalphabeta/CD19-depleted stem cell transplant. This chain uses TRBV7-9 with TRBJ1-2; possibly TRBD1 for D (5 bases). The DNA for the CDR3 is TGTGCCAGCAGGAGGTCTCAGGGCTATGGCTACACCTTC. It yields the protein CASRRSQGYGYTF. The full variable domain, rest sourced from reference TRBV7-9 and TRBJ1-2, is DTGVSQNPRHKITKRGQNVTFRCDPISEHNRLYWYRQTLGQGPEFLTYFQNEAQLEKSRLLSDRFSAERPKGSFSTLEIQRTEQGDSAMYLCASRRSQGYGYTFGSGTRLTVV.